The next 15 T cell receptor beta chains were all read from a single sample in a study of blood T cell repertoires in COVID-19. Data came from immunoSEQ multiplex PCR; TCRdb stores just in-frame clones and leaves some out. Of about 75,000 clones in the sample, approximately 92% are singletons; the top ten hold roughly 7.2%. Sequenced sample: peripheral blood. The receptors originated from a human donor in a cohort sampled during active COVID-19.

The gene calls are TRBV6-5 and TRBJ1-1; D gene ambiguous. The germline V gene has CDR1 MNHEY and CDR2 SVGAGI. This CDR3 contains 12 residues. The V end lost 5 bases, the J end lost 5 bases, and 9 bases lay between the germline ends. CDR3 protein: CASSQTGTEAFF. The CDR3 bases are TGTGCCAGCAGTCAAACGGGAACTGAAGCTTTCTTT.

The CDR3 spells CASSHQDRDNSPLHF. DNA of the CDR3: TGCGCCAGCAGCCATCAGGACAGGGATAATTCACCCCTCCACTTT. The chain combines TRBV4-1 with TRBJ1-6, with 8 nucleotides matching TRBD1. This CDR3 contains 15 residues. Trimming took 3 bases from V and 5 from J; bases not matched to a gene: 3. Germline CDR1 MGHRA, CDR2 YSYEKL.

The CDR3 loop is CASSAQAGAGETQYF. In DNA form, the CDR3 reads TGTGCCAGCAGCGCCCAAGCGGGGGCCGGGGAGACCCAGTACTTC. The chain joins TRBV9 to TRBJ2-5; 8 positions agree with TRBD2. With V trimmed by 3 bases and J by 5 bases, 9 bases remained unmatched. The CDR3 sequence is 15 residues long. Germline V gene sequence: CDR1 SGDLS, CDR2 YYNGEE. Full variable domain (missing parts from reference TRBV9 and TRBJ2-5): DSGVTQTPKHLITATGQRVTLRCSPRSGDLSVYWYQQSLDQGLQFLIQYYNGEERAKGNILERFSAQQFPDLHSELNLSSLELGDSALYFCASSAQAGAGETQYFGPGTRLLVL.

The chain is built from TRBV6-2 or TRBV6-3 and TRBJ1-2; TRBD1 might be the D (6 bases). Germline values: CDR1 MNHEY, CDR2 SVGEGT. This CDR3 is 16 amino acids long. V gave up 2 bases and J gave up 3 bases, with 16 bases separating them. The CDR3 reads CASSYPGTKFHYGYTF. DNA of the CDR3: TGTGCCAGCAGTTACCCCGGGACAAAATTCCACTATGGCTACACCTTC.

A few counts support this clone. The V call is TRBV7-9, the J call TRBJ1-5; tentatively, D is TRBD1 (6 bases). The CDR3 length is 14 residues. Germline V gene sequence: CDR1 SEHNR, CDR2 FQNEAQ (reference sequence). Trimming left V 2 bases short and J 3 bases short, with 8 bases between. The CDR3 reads CASSLTGFNQPQHF. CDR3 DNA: TGTGCCAGCAGCTTAACAGGGTTCAATCAGCCCCAGCATTTT. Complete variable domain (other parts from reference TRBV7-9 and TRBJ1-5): DTGVSQNPRHKITKRGQNVTFRCDPISEHNRLYWYRQTLGQGPEFLTYFQNEAQLEKSRLLSDRFSAERPKGSFSTLEIQRTEQGDSAMYLCASSLTGFNQPQHFGDGTRLSIL.

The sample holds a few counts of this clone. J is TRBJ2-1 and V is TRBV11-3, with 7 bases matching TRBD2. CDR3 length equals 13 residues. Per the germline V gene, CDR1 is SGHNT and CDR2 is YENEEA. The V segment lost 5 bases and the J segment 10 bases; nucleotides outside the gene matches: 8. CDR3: CASSPGTTREQFF. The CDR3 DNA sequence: TGTGCCAGCAGCCCCGGGACTACCAGAGAGCAGTTCTTC.

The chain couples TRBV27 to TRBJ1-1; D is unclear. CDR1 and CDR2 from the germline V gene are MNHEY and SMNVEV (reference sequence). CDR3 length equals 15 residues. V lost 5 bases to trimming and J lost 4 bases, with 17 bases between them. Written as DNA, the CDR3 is TGTGCCAGCAGTCCCAGCCGGGGTCCGGGCACTGAAGCTTTCTTT. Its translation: CASSPSRGPGTEAFF.

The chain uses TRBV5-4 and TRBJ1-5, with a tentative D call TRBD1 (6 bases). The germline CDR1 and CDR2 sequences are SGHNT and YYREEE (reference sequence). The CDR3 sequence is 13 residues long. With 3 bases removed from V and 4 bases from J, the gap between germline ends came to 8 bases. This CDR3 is CASSYGQNQPQHF. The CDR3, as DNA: TGTGCCAGCAGCTACGGACAGAATCAGCCCCAGCATTTT. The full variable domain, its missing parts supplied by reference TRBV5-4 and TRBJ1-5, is ETGVTQSPTHLIKTRGQQVTLRCSSQSGHNTVSWYQQALGQGPQFIFQYYREEENGRGNFPPRFSGLQFPNYSSELNVNALELDDSALYLCASSYGQNQPQHFGDGTRLSIL.

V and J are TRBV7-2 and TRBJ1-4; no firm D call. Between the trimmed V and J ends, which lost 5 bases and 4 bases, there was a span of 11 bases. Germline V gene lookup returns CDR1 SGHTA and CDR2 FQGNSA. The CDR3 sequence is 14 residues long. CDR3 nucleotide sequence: TGTGCCAGCAGCGGCCGGGGAGTTAATGAAAAACTGTTTTTT. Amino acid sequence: CASSGRGVNEKLFF.

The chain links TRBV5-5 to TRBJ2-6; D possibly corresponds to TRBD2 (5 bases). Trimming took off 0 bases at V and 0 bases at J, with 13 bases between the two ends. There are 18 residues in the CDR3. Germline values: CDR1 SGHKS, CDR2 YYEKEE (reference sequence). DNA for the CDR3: TGTGCCAGCAGCTTGGCTTCAGGACTGGGCTCTGGGGCCAACGTCCTGACTTTC. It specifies CASSLASGLGSGANVLTF. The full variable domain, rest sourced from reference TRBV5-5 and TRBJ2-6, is DAGVTQSPTHLIKTRGQQVTLRCSPISGHKSVSWYQQVLGQGPQFIFQYYEKEERGRGNFPDRFSARQFPNYSSELNVNALLLGDSALYLCASSLASGLGSGANVLTFGAGSRLTVL.

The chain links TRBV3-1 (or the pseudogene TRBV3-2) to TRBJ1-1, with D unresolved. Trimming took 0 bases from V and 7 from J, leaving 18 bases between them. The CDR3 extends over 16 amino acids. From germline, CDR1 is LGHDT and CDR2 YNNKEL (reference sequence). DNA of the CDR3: TGTGCCAGCAGCCAAGATGCTTGGGCGAGCGGGAATGAAGCTTTCTTT. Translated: CASSQDAWASGNEAFF.

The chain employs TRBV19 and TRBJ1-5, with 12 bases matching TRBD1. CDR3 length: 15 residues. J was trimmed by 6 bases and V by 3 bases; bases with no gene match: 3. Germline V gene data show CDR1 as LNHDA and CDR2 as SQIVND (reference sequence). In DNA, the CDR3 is TGTGCCAGTAGTATGGGACAGGGGGCGGCTCAGCCCCAGCATTTT. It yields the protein CASSMGQGAAQPQHF.

This chain's CDR3 is CASSFPSTDTQYF. CDR3 in DNA: TGTGCCAGCAGCTTCCCTAGCACAGATACGCAGTATTTT. This chain connects TRBV7-2 to TRBJ2-3; D is uncertain. The germline gives CDR1 SGHTA, CDR2 FQGNSA. Trimming cost V 3 bases and J 0 bases, with 4 bases left between them. The CDR3 loop spans 13 amino acids.

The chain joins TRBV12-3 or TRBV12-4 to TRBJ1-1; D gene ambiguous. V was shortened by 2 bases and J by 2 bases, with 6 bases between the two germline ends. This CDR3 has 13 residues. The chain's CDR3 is CASSLTRNTEAFF. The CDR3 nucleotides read TGTGCCAGCAGTTTAACCAGAAACACTGAAGCTTTCTTT.

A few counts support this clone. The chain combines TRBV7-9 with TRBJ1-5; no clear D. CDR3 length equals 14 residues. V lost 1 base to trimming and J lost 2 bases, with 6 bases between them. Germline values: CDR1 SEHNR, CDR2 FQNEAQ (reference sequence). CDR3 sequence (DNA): TGTGCCAGCAGCTTAGGGTCAGGCAATCAGCCCCAGCATTTT. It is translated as CASSLGSGNQPQHF.